This T cell receptor beta chain originates from a study of T cells in Graves' hyperthyroidism and ophthalmopathy. This clonotype was seen a few times. The TCR beta CDR3 regions underwent amplification using RNA transcripts as the source. RT-PCR in the first round (using the HTBI primer set) targeted the TCR CDR3. In TCRdb, the multiplex PCR reads were re-called with MiXCR into one record per CDR3 protein. Here the sample spans about 500,000 distinct CDR3 sequences, about 15% being singletons. With 1 base removed from V and 7 bases from J, the gap between germline ends came to 13 bases. This CDR3 is built from 14 residues. CDR1 is SGHDN and CDR2 is FVKESK in the germline V gene.

The chain employs TRBV14 and TRBJ2-5, with D uncertain. The specimen sequenced was blood. This sequence was found in a woman aged 18-30 years with Graves' ophthalmopathy. This CDR3 is CASSQAKAGWTQYF. The CDR3 nucleotides read TGTGCCAGCAGCCAAGCAAAGGCTGGGTGGACCCAGTACTTC.